The 16 T cell receptor beta chains below come from one sample, sequenced in a study of breast tumors, draining lymph nodes, adjacent tissues (dated by TCRdb to about 2016). The library was built by means of multiplex PCR. Instrument used: Illumina HiSeq 2000. The public reads were reanalyzed by TCRdb: fastp trimming at Q25, MiXCR alignment, in-frame beta chains only. All rows with the same CDR3 protein become a single entry with the most common DNA and genes. The sample includes 45,000 to 65,000 distinct CDR3 sequences, with 42% observed a single time. The ten biggest clones cover approximately 10% of the sample. Material: breast tumor tissue. These receptors all come from a female donor with breast cancer. Some clones in this sample may be carry-over from other donors' samples.

This clonotype was seen ten or more times. V usage is TRBV11-3 and J usage is TRBJ2-5, with 8 bases matching TRBD1. Germline CDR1 and CDR2: SGHNT and YENEEA. The CDR3 sequence is 13 residues long. J gave up 4 bases and V 6 bases, and 4 bases lay outside the gene matches. CDR3 bases: TGTGCCAGCAGTTTACAGGGGGGAGAGACCCAGTACTTC. This gives the protein CASSLQGGETQYF.

This clonotype was detected ten times or more. This chain connects TRBV6-6 to TRBJ2-5; TRBD1 matches 8 bases. CDR1 MNHNY and CDR2 SVGAGI come from the germline V gene (reference sequence). V dropped 0 bases and J dropped 3; count of bases not matched to a gene: 12. The CDR3 spans 18 residues. In DNA form, the CDR3 reads TGTGCCAGCAGTTACTCCAGGGGGCTCGGTTCAGAAAAAGAGACCCAGTACTTC. As protein: CASSYSRGLGSEKETQYF.

This clonotype was seen ten or more times. V and J are TRBV20-1 and TRBJ2-1; 8 bases are a match to TRBD2. CDR1 is DFQATT and CDR2 is SNEGSKA in the germline V gene (reference sequence). CDR3 length: 16 residues. V lost 0 bases to trimming and J lost 6 bases; unmatched junction nucleotides: 10. For the CDR3, the DNA is TGCAGTGCTAGAGATCTGGAGCGGGAGACCAGCAATGAGCAGTTCTTC. Translating it yields CSARDLERETSNEQFF.

This rearrangement joins TRBV19 to TRBJ2-1, with 14 bases aligning to TRBD2. CDR3 length equals 16 residues. After removal of 5 bases from V and 4 bases from J, the junction contained 4 bases not matched to a gene. Germline CDR1 reads LNHDA; CDR2 reads SQIVND (reference sequence). CDR3 coding DNA: TGTGCCAGTAGTCCCTGGACTAGCGGGAGGTACAATGAGCAGTTCTTC. This encodes CASSPWTSGRYNEQFF.

Of note for this clonotype: This could be a read error, since a much larger clone is one nucleotide away. The final CDR3 position lacks the conserved phenylalanine or tryptophan, pointing to a likely read error. The CDR3 coding sequence is TGCAGTGCTAGACAAGAGTCCCAGTACTCC. It yields the protein CSARQESQYS. The chain combines TRBV20-1 with TRBJ2-5; D uncertain. This CDR3 has 10 amino acids. Looked up from germline, CDR1 is DFQATT and CDR2 is SNEGSKA (reference sequence).

This clonotype was counted at least ten times. The CDR3 spells CASSLEPGQGAGGNTIYF. CDR3 sequence (DNA): TGTGCCAGCAGCTTGGAACCCGGACAGGGGGCAGGTGGAAACACCATATATTTT. The chain combines TRBV7-2 with TRBJ1-3; 11 bases map to TRBD1. The V segment lost 3 bases and the J segment 3 bases; nucleotides outside the gene matches: 10. The CDR3 spans 18 residues. The germline V gene encodes CDR1 SGHTA and CDR2 FQGNSA.

In regard to this clonotype: One base away lies a much larger clone, so this may be a sequencing read error. The chain links TRBV6-5 to TRBJ2-7; TRBD1 agrees at 8 bases. The germline CDR1 and CDR2 sequences are MNHEY and SVGAGI. The CDR3 contains 15 residues. J gave up 2 bases and V 5 bases, and 8 bases lay outside the gene matches. The CDR3 reads CASSPDRGTAYEQYF. Written as DNA, the CDR3 is TGTGCCAGCAGTCCAGACAGGGGAACCGCCTACGAGCAGTACTTC.

This clonotype occurred many times. The chain combines TRBV20-1 with TRBJ2-7; 8 bases match TRBD2. This CDR3 spans 16 amino acids. CDR1 and CDR2 from the germline V gene are DFQATT and SNEGSKA (reference sequence). Germline trimming cut 3 bases from V and 6 bases from J; bases unmatched to any gene: 16. The CDR3 coding sequence is TGCAGTGCTAGGTACCCCTTAGCGGGAACGGGTTTCGAGCAGTACTTC. Residues: CSARYPLAGTGFEQYF.

This clonotype showed up many times. The rearrangement joins TRBV19 to TRBJ2-1, with 7 bases aligning to TRBD1. J gave up 10 bases and V 4 bases, and 4 bases lay outside the gene matches. This CDR3 is built from 12 residues. From germline, CDR1 is LNHDA and CDR2 SQIVND (reference sequence). The CDR3 DNA is TGTGCCAGTAGTAGAAGGACAGGAGAGCAGTTCTTC. Encoded protein: CASSRRTGEQFF.

This clonotype appeared many times. The chain is built from TRBV7-9 and TRBJ1-5; D is perhaps TRBD1 (6 bases). Trimming took 5 bases from V and 2 from J, leaving 19 bases between them. The CDR3 is 17 amino acids. Germline V lookup: CDR1 SEHNR, CDR2 FQNEAQ (reference sequence). The CDR3 loop reads CASSRGASGEGNQPQHF. The CDR3 DNA sequence: TGTGCCAGCAGCAGGGGGGCGTCAGGAGAGGGCAATCAGCCCCAGCATTTT.

Many counts were recorded for this clonotype. This chain connects TRBV5-6 to TRBJ2-7; 9 positions agree with TRBD2. CDR3 length: 16 amino acids. Losses at the gene ends were 6 bases for V and 2 bases for J; bases not matched to a gene: 12. CDR1 SGHDT and CDR2 YYEEEE come from the germline V gene. CDR3 region: CASTKIGLARTYEQYF. CDR3 bases: TGTGCCAGCACCAAAATAGGACTAGCGCGGACCTACGAGCAGTACTTC.

This clonotype was observed a single time. Since the CDR3 does not end with the conserved phenylalanine or tryptophan, this likely comes from a read error. The V gene is TRBV7-2, the J gene TRBJ2-3; D uncertain. CDR1 is SGHTA, CDR2 FQGNSA, per germline. The V and J ends lost 0 bases and 4 bases respectively, with 8 bases between them. The length of the CDR3 is 14 residues. The CDR3 sequence: CASSLAPGADTQYL. DNA for the CDR3: TGTGCCAGCAGCTTAGCCCCAGGCGCAGATACGCAGTATCTT.

This clonotype was seen more than once but under ten times. The V and J genes are TRBV19 and TRBJ2-1; TRBD2 matches 11 bases. Germline trimming cut 7 bases from V and 8 bases from J; bases unmatched to any gene: 1. Germline V lookup: CDR1 LNHDA, CDR2 SQIVND (reference sequence). The CDR3 spans 12 residues. CDR3 nucleotides: TGTGCCAGTAAACTAGCGGGAGATGAGCAGTTCTTC. This encodes CASKLAGDEQFF.

This clonotype was recorded many times. This sequence joins TRBV2 and TRBJ2-1, with 12 bases matching TRBD2. The V and J ends lost 8 bases and 7 bases, in that order; junction bases with no gene match: 12. CDR3 length: 16 amino acids. Looked up from germline, CDR1 is SNHLY and CDR2 is FYNNEI. CDR3 region: CASGSSGGGSWNEQFF. The CDR3 DNA reads TGTGCCAGCGGCTCTAGCGGGGGGGGGTCGTGGAATGAGCAGTTCTTC.

The chain recombines TRBV7-9 with TRBJ1-5; D uncertain. CDR1 and CDR2 (germline): SEHNR, FQNEAQ (reference sequence). V dropped 4 bases and J dropped 7 bases, with 17 bases sitting between them. The CDR3 covers 15 residues. CDR3: CASSSLEGQNQPQHF. As DNA, the CDR3 is TGTGCCAGCAGCTCGTTGGAGGGCCAGAACCAGCCCCAGCATTTT.

The V call is TRBV20-1, the J call TRBJ1-2; 10 nucleotides match TRBD1. V shed 1 base, J shed 7 bases, and the junction held 3 bases outside the gene matches. Germline CDR1 reads DFQATT; CDR2 reads SNEGSKA (reference sequence). The CDR3 contains 13 residues. CDR3 amino acids: CSARGGTGVGYTF. The DNA for the CDR3 is TGCAGTGCTAGAGGGGGGACAGGGGTTGGCTACACCTTC.